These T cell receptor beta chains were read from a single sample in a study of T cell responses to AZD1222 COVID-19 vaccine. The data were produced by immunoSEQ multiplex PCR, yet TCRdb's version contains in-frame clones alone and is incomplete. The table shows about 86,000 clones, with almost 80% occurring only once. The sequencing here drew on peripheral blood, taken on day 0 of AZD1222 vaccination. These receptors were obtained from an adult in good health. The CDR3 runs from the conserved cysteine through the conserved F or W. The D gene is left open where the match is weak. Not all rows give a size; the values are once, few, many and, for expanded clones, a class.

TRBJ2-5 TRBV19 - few TGTGCCAGTAGCCCCAACCCTGGGGCTAGTCGTGAGACCCAGTACTTC CASSPNPGASRETQYF
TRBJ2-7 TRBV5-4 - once TGTGCCAGCAGCAATCGCGTGAAACGGGAGTTTACCTACGAGCAGTACTTC CASSNRVKREFTYEQYF
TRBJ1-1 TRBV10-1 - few TGCGCCACCAGTTCGAACACTGAAGCTTTCTTT CATSSNTEAFF
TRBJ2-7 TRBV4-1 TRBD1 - TGCGCCAGCAGCTCGCGGACAGGCGAAGAGCAGTACTTC CASSSRTGEEQYF
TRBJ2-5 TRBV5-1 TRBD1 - TGCGCCAGCAGTTTGGGACAGGGGGCATTAGAGACCCAGTACTTC CASSLGQGALETQYF
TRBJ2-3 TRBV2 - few TGTGCCAGCAGGGGGACGAGGCTACCTTCGGATACGCAGTATTTT CASRGTRLPSDTQYF
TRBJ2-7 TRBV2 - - TGTGCCAGCAGTCCCACTTGGTCTTTTGTAGGCTACGAGCAGTACTTC CASSPTWSFVGYEQYF
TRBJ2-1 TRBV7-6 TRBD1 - TGTGCCAGCACAGGATGGGACAGGGGGCGATTCGAGCAGTTCTTC CASTGWDRGRFEQFF
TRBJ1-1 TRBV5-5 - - TGTGCCAGCAGCCTCTGGAGGGACACTGAAGCTTTCTTT CASSLWRDTEAFF
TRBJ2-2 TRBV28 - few TGTGCCAGCAGAAGGAGCGGTTTAGCGAACACCGGGGAGCTGTTTTTT CASRRSGLANTGELFF
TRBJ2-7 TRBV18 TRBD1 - TGTGCCAGCTCACCAGGAACAGGGGGGACCTACGAGCAGTACTTC CASSPGTGGTYEQYF